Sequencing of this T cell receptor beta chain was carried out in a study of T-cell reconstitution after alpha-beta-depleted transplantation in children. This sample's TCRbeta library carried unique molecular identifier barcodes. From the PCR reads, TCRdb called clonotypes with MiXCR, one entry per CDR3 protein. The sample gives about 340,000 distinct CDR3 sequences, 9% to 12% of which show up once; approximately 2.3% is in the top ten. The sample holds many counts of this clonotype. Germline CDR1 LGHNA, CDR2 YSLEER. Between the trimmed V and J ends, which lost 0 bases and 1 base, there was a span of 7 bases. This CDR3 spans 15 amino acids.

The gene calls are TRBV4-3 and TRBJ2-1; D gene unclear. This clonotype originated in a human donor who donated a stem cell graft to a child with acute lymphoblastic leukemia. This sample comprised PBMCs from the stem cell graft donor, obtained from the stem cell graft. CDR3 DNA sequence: TGCGCCAGCAGCCAAGATTCCGGGTCCTACAATGAGCAGTTCTTC. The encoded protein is CASSQDSGSYNEQFF.